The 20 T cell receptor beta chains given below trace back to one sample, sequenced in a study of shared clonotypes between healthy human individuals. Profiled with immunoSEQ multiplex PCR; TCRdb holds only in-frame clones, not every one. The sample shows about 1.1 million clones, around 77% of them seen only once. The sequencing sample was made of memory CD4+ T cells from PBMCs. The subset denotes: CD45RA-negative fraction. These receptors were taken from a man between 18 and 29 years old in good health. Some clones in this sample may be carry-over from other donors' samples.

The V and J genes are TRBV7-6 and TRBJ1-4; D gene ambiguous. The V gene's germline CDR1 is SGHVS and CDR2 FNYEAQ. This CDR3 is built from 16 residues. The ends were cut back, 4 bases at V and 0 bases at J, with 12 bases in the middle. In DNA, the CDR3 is TGTGCCAGCAGCTCTGCCGGGTTTACAACTAATGAAAAACTGTTTTTT. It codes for CASSSAGFTTNEKLFF.

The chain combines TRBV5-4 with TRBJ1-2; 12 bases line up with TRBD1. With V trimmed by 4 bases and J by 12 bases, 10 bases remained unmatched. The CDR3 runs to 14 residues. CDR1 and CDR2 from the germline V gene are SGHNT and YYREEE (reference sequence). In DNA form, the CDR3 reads TGTGCCAGCAGCGAATGGGACAGGGGGCAGTCTAACACCTTC. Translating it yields CASSEWDRGQSNTF.

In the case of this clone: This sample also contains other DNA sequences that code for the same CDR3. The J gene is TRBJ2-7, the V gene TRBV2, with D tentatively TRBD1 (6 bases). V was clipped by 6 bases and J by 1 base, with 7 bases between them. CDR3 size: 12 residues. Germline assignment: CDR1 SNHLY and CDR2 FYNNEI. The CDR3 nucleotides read TGTGCCAGCAGCGGGACATCCTACGAGCAGTACTTC. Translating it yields CASSGTSYEQYF.

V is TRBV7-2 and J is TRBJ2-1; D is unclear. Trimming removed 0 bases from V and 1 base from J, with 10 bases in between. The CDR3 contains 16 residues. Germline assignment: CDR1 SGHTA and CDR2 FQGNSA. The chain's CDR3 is CASSLAITASYNEQFF. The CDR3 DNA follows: TGTGCCAGCAGCTTAGCGATAACAGCTTCCTACAATGAGCAGTTCTTC. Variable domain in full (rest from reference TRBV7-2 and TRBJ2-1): GAGVSQSPSNKVTEKGKDVELRCDPISGHTALYWYRQSLGQGLEFLIYFQGNSAPDKSGLPSDRFSAERTGGSVSTLTIQRTQQEDSAVYLCASSLAITASYNEQFFGPGTRLTVL.

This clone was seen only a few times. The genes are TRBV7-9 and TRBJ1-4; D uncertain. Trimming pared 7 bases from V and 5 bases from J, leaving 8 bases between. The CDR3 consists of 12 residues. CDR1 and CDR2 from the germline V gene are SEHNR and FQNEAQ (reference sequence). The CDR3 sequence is CASMDGNEKLFF. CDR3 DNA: TGTGCCAGCATGGACGGCAATGAAAAACTGTTTTTT. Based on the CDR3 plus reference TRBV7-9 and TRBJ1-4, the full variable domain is DTGVSQNPRHKITKRGQNVTFRCDPISEHNRLYWYRQTLGQGPEFLTYFQNEAQLEKSRLLSDRFSAERPKGSFSTLEIQRTEQGDSAMYLCASMDGNEKLFFGSGTQLSVL.

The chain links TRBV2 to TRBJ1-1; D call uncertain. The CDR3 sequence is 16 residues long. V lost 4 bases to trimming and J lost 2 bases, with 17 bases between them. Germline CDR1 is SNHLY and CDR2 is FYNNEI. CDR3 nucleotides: TGTGCCAGCAGTGCCGGAAAATTCAGGACTAACACTGAAGCTTTCTTT. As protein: CASSAGKFRTNTEAFF.

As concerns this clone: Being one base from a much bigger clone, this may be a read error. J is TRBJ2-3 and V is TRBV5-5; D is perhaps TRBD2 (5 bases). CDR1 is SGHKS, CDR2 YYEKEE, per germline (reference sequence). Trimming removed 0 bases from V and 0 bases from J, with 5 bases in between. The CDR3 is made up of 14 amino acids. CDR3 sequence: CASSLGTSTDTQYF. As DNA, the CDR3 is TGTGCCAGCAGCTTGGGGACTAGCACAGATACGCAGTATTTT.

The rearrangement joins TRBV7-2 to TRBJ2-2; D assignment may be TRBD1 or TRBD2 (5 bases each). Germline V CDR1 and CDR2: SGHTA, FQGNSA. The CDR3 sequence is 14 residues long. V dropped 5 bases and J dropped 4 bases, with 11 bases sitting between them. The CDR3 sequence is CASSLGVPTGELFF. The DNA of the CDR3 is TGTGCCAGCAGCCTGGGGGTCCCCACCGGGGAGCTGTTTTTT.

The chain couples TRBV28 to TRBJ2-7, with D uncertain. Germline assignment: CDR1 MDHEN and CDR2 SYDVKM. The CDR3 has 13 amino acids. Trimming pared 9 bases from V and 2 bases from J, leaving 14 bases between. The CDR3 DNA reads TGTGCCAGTGAGGCGGCGAGTCCCTACGAGCAGTACTTC. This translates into CASEAASPYEQYF.

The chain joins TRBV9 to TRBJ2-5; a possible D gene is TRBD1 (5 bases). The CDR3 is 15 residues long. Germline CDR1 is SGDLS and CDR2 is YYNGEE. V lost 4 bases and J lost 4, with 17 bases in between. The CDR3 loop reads CASSQASIRGETQYF. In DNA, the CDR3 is TGTGCCAGCAGCCAGGCCTCGATTAGGGGAGAGACCCAGTACTTC.

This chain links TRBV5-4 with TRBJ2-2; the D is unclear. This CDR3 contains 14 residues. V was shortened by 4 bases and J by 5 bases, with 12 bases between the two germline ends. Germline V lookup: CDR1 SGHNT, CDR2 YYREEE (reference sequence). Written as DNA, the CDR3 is TGTGCCAGCAGCAAAAGAATCGATACCGGGGAGCTGTTTTTT. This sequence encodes CASSKRIDTGELFF.

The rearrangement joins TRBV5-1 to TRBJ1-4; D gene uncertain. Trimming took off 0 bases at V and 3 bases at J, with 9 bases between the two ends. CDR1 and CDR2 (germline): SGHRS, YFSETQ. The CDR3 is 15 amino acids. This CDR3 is CASSLARAANEKLFF. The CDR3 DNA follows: TGCGCCAGCAGCTTGGCAAGGGCCGCTAATGAAAAACTGTTTTTT.

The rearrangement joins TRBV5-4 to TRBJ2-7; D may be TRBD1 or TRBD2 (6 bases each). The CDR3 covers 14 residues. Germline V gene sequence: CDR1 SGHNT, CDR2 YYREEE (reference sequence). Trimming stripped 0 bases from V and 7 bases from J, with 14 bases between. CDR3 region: CASSLDLGAGEQYF. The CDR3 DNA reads TGTGCCAGCAGCTTGGATCTGGGGGCGGGAGAGCAGTACTTC.

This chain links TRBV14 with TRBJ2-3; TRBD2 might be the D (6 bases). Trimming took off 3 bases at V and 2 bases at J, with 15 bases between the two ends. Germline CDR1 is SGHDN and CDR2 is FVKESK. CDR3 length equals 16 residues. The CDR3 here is CASSHPNGRATDTQYF. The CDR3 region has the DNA TGTGCCAGCAGCCACCCAAACGGGAGAGCCACAGATACGCAGTATTTT. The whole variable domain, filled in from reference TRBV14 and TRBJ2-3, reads EAGVTQFPSHSVIEKGQTVTLRCDPISGHDNLYWYRRVMGKEIKFLLHFVKESKQDESGMPNNRFLAERTGGTYSTLKVQPAELEDSGVYFCASSHPNGRATDTQYFGPGTRLTVL.

The CDR3 sequence is CASSLWGTVNTEAFF. CDR3 coding DNA: TGCGCCAGCAGTCTCTGGGGGACGGTGAACACTGAAGCTTTCTTT. The rearrangement links TRBV5-1 to TRBJ1-1; a possible D gene is TRBD1 (5 bases). Germline lookup yields CDR1 SGHRS and CDR2 YFSETQ. The CDR3 extends over 15 amino acids. With 5 bases removed from V and 0 bases from J, the gap between germline ends came to 14 bases.

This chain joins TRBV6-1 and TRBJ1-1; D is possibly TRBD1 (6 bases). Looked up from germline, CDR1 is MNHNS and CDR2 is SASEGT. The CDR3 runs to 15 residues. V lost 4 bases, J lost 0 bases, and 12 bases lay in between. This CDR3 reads CASSGPGAMNTEAFF. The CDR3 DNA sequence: TGTGCCAGCAGTGGGCCAGGGGCCATGAACACTGAAGCTTTCTTT.

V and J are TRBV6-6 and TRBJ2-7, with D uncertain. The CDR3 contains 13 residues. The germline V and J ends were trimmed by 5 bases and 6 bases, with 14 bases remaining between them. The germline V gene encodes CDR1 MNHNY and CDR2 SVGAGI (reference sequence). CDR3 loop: CASSVPNSLEQYF. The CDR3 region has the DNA TGTGCCAGCAGTGTACCCAACTCCCTCGAGCAGTACTTC.

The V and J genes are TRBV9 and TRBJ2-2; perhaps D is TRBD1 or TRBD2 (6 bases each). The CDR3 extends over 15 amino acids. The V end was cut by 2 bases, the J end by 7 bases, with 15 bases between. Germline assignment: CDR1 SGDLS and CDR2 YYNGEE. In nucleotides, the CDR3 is TGTGCCAGCAGCGTTTGGGGGGCCTCGGGCGGGGAGCTGTTTTTT. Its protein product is CASSVWGASGGELFF.

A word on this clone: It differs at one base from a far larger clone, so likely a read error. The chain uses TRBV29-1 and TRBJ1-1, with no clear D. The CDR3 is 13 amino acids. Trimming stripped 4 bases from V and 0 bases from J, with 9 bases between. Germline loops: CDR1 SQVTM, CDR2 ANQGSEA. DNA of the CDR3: TGCAGCGTTGCCGGGCCCATGAACACTGAAGCTTTCTTT. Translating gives CSVAGPMNTEAFF.

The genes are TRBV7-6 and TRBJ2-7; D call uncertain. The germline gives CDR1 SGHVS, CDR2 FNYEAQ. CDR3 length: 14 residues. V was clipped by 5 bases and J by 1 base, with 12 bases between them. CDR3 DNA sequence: TGTGCCAGCAGCCCCTATGGGCTGTCCTACGAGCAGTACTTC. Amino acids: CASSPYGLSYEQYF.